This T cell receptor (beta chain) was identified in a study of CD8 T cells in Susac syndrome. When the RNA was reverse transcribed, random hexamers were used with an input of roughly 0.5 to 1 ug. TCRdb reanalysed the immunoSEQ multiplex PCR reads using MiXCR and keeps one entry per CDR3 protein. The data contain 45,000 to 60,000 distinct CDR3 sequences, roughly 93% of them singletons. Germline trimming cut 3 bases from V and 1 base from J; bases unmatched to any gene: 5. The CDR3 loop spans 15 amino acids. Germline CDR1 SGHAT, CDR2 FQNNGV. The specimen sequenced was CD8+ T cells from PBMCs. This sequence joins TRBV11-2 and TRBJ2-7; TRBD1 matches 8 bases. The TCR sequence derives from a human donor with multiple sclerosis. In DNA, the CDR3 is TGTGCCAGCAGCTTGACAGGGGCCATTTCCTACGAGCAGTACTTC. Protein product: CASSLTGAISYEQYF.